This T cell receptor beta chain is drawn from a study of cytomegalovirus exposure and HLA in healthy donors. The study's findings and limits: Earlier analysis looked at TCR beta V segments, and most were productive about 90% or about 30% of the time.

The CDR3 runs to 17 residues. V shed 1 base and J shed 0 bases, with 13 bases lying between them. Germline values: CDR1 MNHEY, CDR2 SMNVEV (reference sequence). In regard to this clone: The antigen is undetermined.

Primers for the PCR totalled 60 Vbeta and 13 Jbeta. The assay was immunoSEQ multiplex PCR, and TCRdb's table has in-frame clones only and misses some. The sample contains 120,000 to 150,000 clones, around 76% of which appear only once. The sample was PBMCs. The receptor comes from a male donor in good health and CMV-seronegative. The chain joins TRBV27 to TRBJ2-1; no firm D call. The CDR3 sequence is CASSLFQASSSYNEQFF. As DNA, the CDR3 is TGTGCCAGCAGTTTATTTCAAGCGTCAAGCTCCTACAATGAGCAGTTCTTC.